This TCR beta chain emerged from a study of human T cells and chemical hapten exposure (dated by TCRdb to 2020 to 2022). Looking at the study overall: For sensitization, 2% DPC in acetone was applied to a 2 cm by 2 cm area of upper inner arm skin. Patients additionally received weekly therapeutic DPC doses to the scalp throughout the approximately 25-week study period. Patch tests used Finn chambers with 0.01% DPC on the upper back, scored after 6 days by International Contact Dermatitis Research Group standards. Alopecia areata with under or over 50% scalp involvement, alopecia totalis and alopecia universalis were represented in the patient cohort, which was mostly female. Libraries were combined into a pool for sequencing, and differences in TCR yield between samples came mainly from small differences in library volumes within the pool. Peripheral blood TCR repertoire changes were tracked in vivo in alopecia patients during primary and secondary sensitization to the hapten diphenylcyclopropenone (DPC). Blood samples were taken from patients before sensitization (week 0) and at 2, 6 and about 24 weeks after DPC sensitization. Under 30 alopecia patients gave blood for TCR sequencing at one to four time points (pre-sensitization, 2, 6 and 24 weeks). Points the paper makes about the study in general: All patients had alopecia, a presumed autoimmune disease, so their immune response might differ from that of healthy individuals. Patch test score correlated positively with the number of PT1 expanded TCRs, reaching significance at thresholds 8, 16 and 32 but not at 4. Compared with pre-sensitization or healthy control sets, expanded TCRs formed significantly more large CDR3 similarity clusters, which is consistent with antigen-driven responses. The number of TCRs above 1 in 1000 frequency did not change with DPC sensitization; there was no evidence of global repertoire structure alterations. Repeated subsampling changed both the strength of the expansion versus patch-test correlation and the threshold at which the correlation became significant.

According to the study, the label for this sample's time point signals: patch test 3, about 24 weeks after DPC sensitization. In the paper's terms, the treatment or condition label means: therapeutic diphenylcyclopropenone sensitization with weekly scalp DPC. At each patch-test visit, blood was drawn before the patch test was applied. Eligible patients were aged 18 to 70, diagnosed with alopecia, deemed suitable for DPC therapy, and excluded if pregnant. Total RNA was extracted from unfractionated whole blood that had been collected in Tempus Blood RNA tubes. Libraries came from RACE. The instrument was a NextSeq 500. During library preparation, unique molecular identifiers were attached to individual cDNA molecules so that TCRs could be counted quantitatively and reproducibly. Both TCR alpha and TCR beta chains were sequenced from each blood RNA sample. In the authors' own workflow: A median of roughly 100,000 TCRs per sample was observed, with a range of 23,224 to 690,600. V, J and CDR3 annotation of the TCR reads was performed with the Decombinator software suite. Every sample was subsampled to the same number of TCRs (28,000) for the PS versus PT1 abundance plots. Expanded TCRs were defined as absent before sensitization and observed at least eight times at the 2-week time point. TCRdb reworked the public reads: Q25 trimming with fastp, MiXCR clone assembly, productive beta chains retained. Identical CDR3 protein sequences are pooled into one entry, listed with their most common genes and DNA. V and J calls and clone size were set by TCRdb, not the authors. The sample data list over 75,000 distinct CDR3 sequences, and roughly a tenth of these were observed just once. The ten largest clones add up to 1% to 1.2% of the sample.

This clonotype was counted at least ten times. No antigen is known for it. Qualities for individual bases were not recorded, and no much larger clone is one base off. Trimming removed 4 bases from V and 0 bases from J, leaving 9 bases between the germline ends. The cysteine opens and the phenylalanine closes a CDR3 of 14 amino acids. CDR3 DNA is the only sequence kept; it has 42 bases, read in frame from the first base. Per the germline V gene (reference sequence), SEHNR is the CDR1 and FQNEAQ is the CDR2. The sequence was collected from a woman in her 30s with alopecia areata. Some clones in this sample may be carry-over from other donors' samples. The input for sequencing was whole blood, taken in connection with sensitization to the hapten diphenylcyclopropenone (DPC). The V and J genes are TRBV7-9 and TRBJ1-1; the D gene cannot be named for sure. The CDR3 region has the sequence CASSSWQVNTEAFF. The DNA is TGTGCCAGCAGCTCATGGCAGGTGAACACTGAAGCTTTCTTT.